This TCR beta chain is from a study of T-cell memory formation after mild COVID-19. Constant-segment-primed 5'RACE gave TCR alpha and TCR beta cDNA libraries with sample barcodes and UMIs. TCRdb reanalysed the 5' RACE reads using MiXCR and keeps one entry per CDR3 protein. This table holds under 400,000 distinct CDR3 sequences, around 28% found once. Germline lookup yields CDR1 SQVTM and CDR2 ANQGSEA. The CDR3 runs to 13 residues. V lost 3 bases and J 5 bases, leaving 13 bases between the germline ends. This clonotype has just a few counts. The target antigen is unknown. Study-level points and caveats: Among contracting clones, CD4+ were mainly CM/EM and CD8+ enriched in EMRA. Clones that contracted from day 15 to 85 were balanced CD4/CD8, while later expanders leaned CD4+. Pre-infection memory held some responding clones, suggesting pre-existing cross-reactive T cells responded.

The V and J genes are TRBV29-1 and TRBJ1-2; unclear D gene. The sequencing input was PBMCs or a T cell subset sorted from them (not recorded which). This TCR derives from an adult woman who had mild COVID-19 (a few samples of this study predate the infection). Cell type and time point are not known. CDR3 region: CSVEGIDSYGYTF. The CDR3 DNA follows: TGCAGCGTTGAGGGCATCGACTCTTATGGCTACACCTTC.